The sequence of this T cell receptor beta chain was determined in a study of blood T cell repertoires in COVID-19. Study information: Some COVID-19 samples were acute and others convalescent; all came from the United States, Italy and Spain. PBMCs, B-cell-depleted T cells, or T cells provided the cDNA or gDNA that made up the material.

Authors' analysis steps: Reference gene primers were amplified, and this amplification served to estimate nucleated cell counts. Sequencing was performed with immunoSEQ multiplex PCR; in TCRdb, only in-frame clones are kept and a portion is missing. The V and J calls and clone size are taken from that table; D and trimming were inferred from the DNA. The sample consists of under 300,000 clones, roughly 87% of them appearing once. Unmatched junction bases numbered 5, after V lost 3 bases and J lost 5 bases. Germline-derived CDR1 and CDR2 are LGHDT and YNNKEL (reference sequence). The CDR3 is 14 residues long.

The genes are TRBV3-1 (or the pseudogene TRBV3-2) and TRBJ2-3, with 7 positions matching TRBD1. This sequence originates from a man aged 60 to 69 who had recovered from COVID-19. The material sequenced was peripheral blood. In DNA, the CDR3 is TGTGCCAGCAGCCAGAGGGGGCGCGGAGATACGCAGTATTTT. Protein sequence: CASSQRGRGDTQYF.